The T cell receptor (beta chain) described here comes from a study of cytomegalovirus exposure and HLA in healthy donors. The germline CDR1 and CDR2 sequences are MGHRA and YSYEKL. This CDR3 is built from 12 residues. V dropped 4 bases and J dropped 9; count of bases not matched to a gene: 3. Both 60 Vbeta primers and 13 Jbeta primers went into the PCR. The repertoire was sequenced with immunoSEQ multiplex PCR; TCRdb's copy has only in-frame clones and lacks some. Of approximately 110,000 clones in the sample, 80% were seen once. Study-level findings and limits: Another analysis was done later, and it associated fewer than 20,000 TCR beta sequences with HLA alleles at 0.05 false discovery rate.

Points on this clone: Its antigen is unknown.

The sequence came from a man aged 50 or older in good health and CMV-seronegative. The sequenced sample consisted of PBMCs. This sequence joins TRBV4-1 and TRBJ2-1; the match to TRBD2 covers 7 bases. The CDR3 spells CASSLAGGEQFF. The CDR3 DNA reads TGCGCCAGCAGCCTAGCGGGTGGTGAGCAGTTCTTC.